This T cell receptor beta chain stems from a study of T cells after somatic rescue of genetic block. V dropped 1 base and J dropped 0 bases, with 7 bases sitting between them. The CDR3 length is 14 residues. CDR1 and CDR2 (germline): LNHNV, YYDKDF (reference sequence). Sequenced by immunoSEQ multiplex PCR; TCRdb stores in-frame clones only, minus some. The sample has under 150,000 clones; under 95% are singletons. The sequence was collected from a woman under 30. The chain carries TRBV15 and TRBJ2-7; the D gene is possibly TRBD2 (5 bases). The specimen sequenced was peripheral blood mononuclear cells (PBMCs). DNA of the CDR3: TGTGCCACCAGCAGAGGCGAGGGCTCCTACGAGCAGTACTTC. Residues: CATSRGEGSYEQYF.